This TCR beta chain was recovered during a study of blood T cell repertoires in COVID-19. Turning to the study itself: The study drew acute and convalescent COVID-19 samples from the United States, Italy and Spain. Nucleic acid was either cDNA or gDNA, and it came from T cells, B-cell-depleted T cells, or PBMCs.

CDR1 and CDR2 (germline): MDHEN, SYDVKM. The CDR3 length is 17 residues. The germline V and J ends were trimmed by 7 bases and 1 base, with 22 bases remaining between them. Authors' processing steps: Estimates of nucleated cell counts were drawn from the amplification of reference gene primers. Measured with immunoSEQ multiplex PCR; TCRdb has only the in-frame clones, and not every one. Clone size and V and J calls were adopted from that table, with D and trimming inferred from the DNA. The sample contains about 150,000 clones, about 85% of which appear only once. The receptor was derived from a woman between 65 and 79 years old with acute or convalescent COVID-19. The gene calls are TRBV28 and TRBJ1-1; TRBD1 is a possible D gene (5 bases). The sample comprised peripheral blood. The CDR3 region has the DNA TGTGCCAGCACCCTAATTGCCTGGGGGGGACCGAACACTGAAGCTTTCTTT. Amino acid sequence: CASTLIAWGGPNTEAFF.